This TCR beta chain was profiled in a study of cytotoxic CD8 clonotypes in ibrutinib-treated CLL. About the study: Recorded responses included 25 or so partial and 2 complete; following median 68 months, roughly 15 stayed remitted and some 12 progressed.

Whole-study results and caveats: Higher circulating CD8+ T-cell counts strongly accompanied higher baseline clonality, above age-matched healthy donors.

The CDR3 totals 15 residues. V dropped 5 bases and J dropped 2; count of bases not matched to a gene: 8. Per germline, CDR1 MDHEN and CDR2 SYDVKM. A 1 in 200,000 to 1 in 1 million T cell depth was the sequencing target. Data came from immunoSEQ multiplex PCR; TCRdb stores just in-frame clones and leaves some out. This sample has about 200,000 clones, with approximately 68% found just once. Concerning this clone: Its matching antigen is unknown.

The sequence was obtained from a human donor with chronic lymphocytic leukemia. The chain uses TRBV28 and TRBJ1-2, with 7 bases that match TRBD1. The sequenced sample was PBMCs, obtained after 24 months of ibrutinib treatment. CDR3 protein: CASSHSPGQNYGYTF. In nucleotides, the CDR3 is TGTGCCAGCAGTCACAGCCCGGGACAGAACTATGGCTACACCTTC.